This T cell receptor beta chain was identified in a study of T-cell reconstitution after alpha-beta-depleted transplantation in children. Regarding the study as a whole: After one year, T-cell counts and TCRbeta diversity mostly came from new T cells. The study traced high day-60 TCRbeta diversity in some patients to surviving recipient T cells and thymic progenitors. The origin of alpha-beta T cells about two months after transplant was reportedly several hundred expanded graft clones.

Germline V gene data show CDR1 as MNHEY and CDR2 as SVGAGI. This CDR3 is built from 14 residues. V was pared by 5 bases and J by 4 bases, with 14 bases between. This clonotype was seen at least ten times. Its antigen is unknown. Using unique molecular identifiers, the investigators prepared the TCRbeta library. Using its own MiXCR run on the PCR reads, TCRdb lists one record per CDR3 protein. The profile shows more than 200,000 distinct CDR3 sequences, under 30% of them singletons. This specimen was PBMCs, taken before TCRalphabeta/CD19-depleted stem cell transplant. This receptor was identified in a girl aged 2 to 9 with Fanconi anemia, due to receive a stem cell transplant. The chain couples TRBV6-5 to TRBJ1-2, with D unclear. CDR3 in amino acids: CASSRSGRGYGYTF. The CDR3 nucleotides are TGTGCCAGCAGTAGGTCGGGAAGAGGCTATGGCTACACCTTC.